Presented here are 9 T cell receptor beta chains from one specimen sequenced in a study of glioma-infiltrating T cells after dendritic cell vaccination. Using immunoSEQ multiplex PCR, the repertoire was profiled, and TCRdb retains in-frame clones only, with some absent. The sample comprises about 73,000 clones, over 75% of which are singletons, and around 1.9% rests with the top ten. Sequencing was performed on blood, taken before dendritic cell vaccination. Receptors originate from a human donor with glioblastoma.

For the CDR3, the DNA is TGTGCCAGCAGTGTAGGGGCCTACGAGCAGTACGTC. It translates to CASSVGAYEQYV. The rearrangement uses TRBV6-6 and TRBJ2-7; a weak D match, TRBD1 (5 bases). Trimming shortened V by 5 bases and J by 2 bases, and 7 bases separated the two germline ends. The CDR3 extends over 12 amino acids. CDR1 is MNHNY and CDR2 is SVGAGI in the germline V gene (reference sequence).

This clone was detected once. V gene TRBV19 combines with J gene TRBJ1-6; D is possibly TRBD1 (6 bases). The V end lost 8 bases, the J end lost 0 bases, and 14 bases lay between the germline ends. Germline V gene lookup returns CDR1 LNHDA and CDR2 SQIVND (reference sequence). CDR3 length equals 16 residues. The CDR3 is CASQNREHSYNSPLHF. CDR3 DNA sequence: TGTGCCAGTCAAAACAGGGAGCACTCCTATAATTCACCCCTCCACTTT. Using reference TRBV19 and TRBJ1-6 for the parts outside the CDR3, the full variable domain is DGGITQSPKYLFRKEGQNVTLSCEQNLNHDAMYWYRQDPGQGLRLIYYSQIVNDFQKGDIAEGYSVSREKKESFPLTVTSAQKNPTAFYLCASQNREHSYNSPLHFGNGTRLTVT.

The chain couples TRBV6-1 to TRBJ1-5; no reliable D call. This CDR3 has 13 residues. The V end was cut by 2 bases, the J end by 4 bases, with 6 bases between. From germline, CDR1 is MNHNS and CDR2 SASEGT. The CDR3 sequence: CASSEIGNQPQHF. CDR3 nucleotides: TGTGCCAGCAGTGAAATCGGGAATCAGCCCCAGCATTTT.

The CDR3 loop is CASSGGSDTEAFF. The CDR3 DNA follows: TGTGCCAGCAGTGGAGGTTCCGACACTGAAGCTTTCTTT. This rearrangement joins TRBV6-1 to TRBJ1-1; D gene uncertain. Germline V CDR1 and CDR2: MNHNS, SASEGT. The CDR3 extends over 13 amino acids. The V end was cut by 4 bases, the J end by 3 bases, with 9 bases between.

The chain combines TRBV6-1 with TRBJ1-1; weak D call: TRBD1 (6 bases). Germline lookup yields CDR1 MNHNS and CDR2 SASEGT. The ends were cut back, 6 bases at V and 0 bases at J, with 11 bases in the middle. The CDR3 covers 14 residues. The CDR3 bases are TGTGCCAGCAGATGGACAGTTGTGAACACTGAAGCTTTCTTT. Protein product: CASRWTVVNTEAFF.

The chain combines TRBV19 with TRBJ2-1; 8 nucleotides line up with TRBD1. The CDR3 is 16 amino acids. Losses at the gene ends were 5 bases for V and 6 bases for J; bases not matched to a gene: 12. Germline-derived CDR1 and CDR2 are LNHDA and SQIVND (reference sequence). The CDR3 sequence is CASSPQDRGRVNEQFF. The CDR3 DNA sequence: TGTGCCAGTAGTCCCCAAGACAGGGGTCGAGTCAATGAGCAGTTCTTC.

The chain carries TRBV6-4 and TRBJ1-1; tentatively, D is TRBD1 (6 bases). V was trimmed by 4 bases and J by 4 bases, leaving 13 bases between them. Germline lookup yields CDR1 MRHNA and CDR2 SNTAGT. CDR3 length: 14 residues. The CDR3 loop is CASSAGGAPTEAFF. CDR3 in DNA: TGTGCCAGCAGTGCGGGGGGCGCCCCCACTGAAGCTTTCTTT.

The chain is built from TRBV19 and TRBJ2-3, with TRBD2 as a possible D gene (5 bases). The CDR3 length is 15 residues. Germline assignment: CDR1 LNHDA and CDR2 SQIVND (reference sequence). Trimming shortened V by 7 bases and J by 0 bases, and 14 bases separated the two germline ends. The CDR3 DNA follows: TGTGCCAGTATCGATAGGAGGACCAGCACAGATACGCAGTATTTT. Translated: CASIDRRTSTDTQYF.

V and J are TRBV6-5 and TRBJ2-3; 10 bases agree with TRBD1. J gave up 4 bases and V 5 bases, and 3 bases lay outside the gene matches. Germline V gene data show CDR1 as MNHEY and CDR2 as SVGAGI. The CDR3 covers 14 residues. The CDR3 here is CASSSGQGADTQYF. Written as DNA, the CDR3 is TGTGCCAGCAGTAGCGGACAGGGGGCAGATACGCAGTATTTT.